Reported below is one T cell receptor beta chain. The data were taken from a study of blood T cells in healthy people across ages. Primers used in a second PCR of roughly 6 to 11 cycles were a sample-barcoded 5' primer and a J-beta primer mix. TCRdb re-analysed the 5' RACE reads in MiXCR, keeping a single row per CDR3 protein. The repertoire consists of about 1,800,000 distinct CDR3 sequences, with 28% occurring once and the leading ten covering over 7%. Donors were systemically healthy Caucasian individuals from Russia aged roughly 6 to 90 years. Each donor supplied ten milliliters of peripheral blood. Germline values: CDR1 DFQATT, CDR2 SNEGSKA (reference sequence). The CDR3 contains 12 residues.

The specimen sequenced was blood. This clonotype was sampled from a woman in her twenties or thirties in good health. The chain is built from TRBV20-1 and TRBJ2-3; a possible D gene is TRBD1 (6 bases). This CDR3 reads CSGGQGGDTQYF. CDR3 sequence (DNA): TGCAGCGGAGGCCAAGGGGGAGATACGCAGTATTTT.